The TCR beta chain under discussion was sequenced for a study of T-cell memory formation after mild COVID-19. Regarding the study as a whole: Second-wave clones reaching peak frequency on day 37 lacked confirmed SARS-CoV-2 specificity. Clones which contracted sat mainly in CM and EM if CD4+, and in EMRA if CD8+.

Points on this clonotype: What it binds is not known.

MiXCR was run by TCRdb on the 5' RACE reads, yielding one entry per CDR3 protein. The data contain around 340,000 distinct CDR3 sequences, about 21% of them singletons. Trimming shortened V by 0 bases and J by 5 bases, and 12 bases separated the two germline ends. The CDR3 has 15 amino acids. Germline V gene lookup returns CDR1 MNHEY and CDR2 SVGAGI. This receptor was obtained from an adult woman who had mild COVID-19 (a few samples of this study predate the infection). Cell type and time point are not known. J is TRBJ2-3 and V is TRBV6-5; TRBD2 is a possible D gene (7 bases). Sequenced sample: PBMCs or a T cell subset sorted from them (not recorded which). CDR3 sequence (DNA): TGTGCCAGCAGTTACTCTCCGGGGGGACAAGATACGCAGTATTTT. Translation gives CASSYSPGGQDTQYF.